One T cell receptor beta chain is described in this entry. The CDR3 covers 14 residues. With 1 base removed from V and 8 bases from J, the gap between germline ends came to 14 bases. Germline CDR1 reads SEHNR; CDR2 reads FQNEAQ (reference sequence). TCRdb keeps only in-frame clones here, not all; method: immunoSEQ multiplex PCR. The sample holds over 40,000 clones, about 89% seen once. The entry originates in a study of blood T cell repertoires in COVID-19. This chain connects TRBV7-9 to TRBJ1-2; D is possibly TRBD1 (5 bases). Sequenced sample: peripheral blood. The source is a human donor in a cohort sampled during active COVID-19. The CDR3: CASSLGRQGLGYTF. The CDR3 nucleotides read TGTGCCAGCAGCTTAGGCCGGCAGGGTTTGGGCTACACCTTC. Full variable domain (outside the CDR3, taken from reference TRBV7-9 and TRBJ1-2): DTGVSQNPRHKITKRGQNVTFRCDPISEHNRLYWYRQTLGQGPEFLTYFQNEAQLEKSRLLSDRFSAERPKGSFSTLEIQRTEQGDSAMYLCASSLGRQGLGYTFGSGTRLTVV.